Listed here are 14 T cell receptor beta chains from one sample, sequenced in a study of T-cell memory formation after mild COVID-19 (dated by TCRdb to the early 2020s). Library preparation was by 5' RACE. TCRdb names Illumina NovaSeq 6000 as the instrument used. TCRdb applied fastp at Q25 and MiXCR to the public reads, then kept only in-frame beta chains. Each record represents a unique CDR3 protein, reported with the most common genes and DNA among its rows. Counted in this sample were 240,000 or so distinct CDR3 sequences; approximately 9% of them appeared once. 20% to 25% of the sample belongs to the ten largest clones. Specimen: PBMCs or a T cell subset sorted from them (not recorded which). All receptors derive from a young man who had mild COVID-19 (a few samples of this study predate the infection). The sample titles of this study are shuffled in the database, so cell type and time point are left out; the donor was told from shared clones.

This clonotype was seen a handful of times. The CDR3 bases are TGCAGTGCTAGAGGGGGGGTTAATCAGCCCCAGCATTTT. This gives the protein CSARGGVNQPQHF. V and J are TRBV20-1 and TRBJ1-5, with D possibly matching TRBD1 (5 bases). The CDR3 covers 13 residues. The V and J ends lost 1 base and 4 bases respectively, with 8 bases between them. Germline CDR1 DFQATT, CDR2 SNEGSKA (reference sequence).

In its sample, this clonotype was seen a few times. V gene TRBV4-3 combines with J gene TRBJ2-1; D unresolved. The CDR3 spans 13 residues. Per germline, CDR1 LGHNA and CDR2 YSLEER. The V end lost 0 bases, the J end lost 9 bases, and 9 bases lay between the germline ends. The CDR3 protein is CASSQEGGSEQFF. CDR3 in DNA: TGCGCCAGCAGCCAAGAAGGCGGCTCTGAGCAGTTCTTC.

This rearrangement joins TRBV3-1 to TRBJ1-5; unclear D gene. CDR3 size: 13 residues. CDR1 is LGHDT, CDR2 YNNKEL, per germline (reference sequence). Trimming removed 1 base from V and 7 bases from J, with 8 bases in between. The CDR3 is CASSQGWSQPQHF. CDR3 DNA: TGTGCCAGCAGCCAAGGTTGGAGCCAGCCCCAGCATTTT.

The gene calls are TRBV12-3 or TRBV12-4 and TRBJ2-2, with D possibly being TRBD2 (6 bases). The CDR3 loop spans 19 amino acids. The V end lost 6 bases, the J end lost 5 bases, and 28 bases lay between the germline ends. This CDR3 is CASSPNHLYGRDDTGELFF. The CDR3 DNA is TGTGCCAGCAGCCCCAACCACCTCTACGGGAGAGATGATACCGGGGAGCTGTTTTTT.

The rearrangement links TRBV7-3 to TRBJ2-3, with D perhaps TRBD2 (7 bases). Germline V gene sequence: CDR1 SGHTA, CDR2 FQGTGA. CDR3 length equals 16 residues. Deletions cut 5 bases from V and 1 base from J, with 16 bases between. CDR3 residues: CASSPKGGAGTDTQYF. CDR3 bases: TGTGCCAGCAGCCCAAAGGGGGGGGCCGGCACAGATACGCAGTATTTT.

This clonotype turned up a few times. This chain joins TRBV20-1 and TRBJ1-2, with TRBD1 as a possible D gene (5 bases). The CDR3 covers 13 residues. Trimming removed 5 bases at V and 0 bases at J, with 10 bases between. Germline CDR1 reads DFQATT; CDR2 reads SNEGSKA (reference sequence). The DNA of the CDR3 is TGCAGTGCTTGGGACTTAGCTAACTATGGCTACACCTTC. Its protein is CSAWDLANYGYTF.

This clonotype was picked up many times. The rearrangement uses TRBV6-1 and TRBJ1-2; 10 bases fit TRBD1. The CDR3 loop spans 15 amino acids. V lost 3 bases and J lost 4; bases outside the gene matches: 5. CDR1 is MNHNS, CDR2 SASEGT, per germline. CDR3 in DNA: TGTGCCAGCAGTGACCCGGGACAGGGGACCTATGGCTACACCTTC. Translation gives CASSDPGQGTYGYTF.

There are a few counts of this clonotype. The chain links TRBV6-5 to TRBJ1-2; D may be TRBD1 (5 bases). CDR3 length: 15 amino acids. V was cut by 2 bases and J by 7 bases, with 17 bases left in between. CDR1 MNHEY and CDR2 SVGAGI come from the germline V gene. CDR3 nucleotides: TGTGCCAGCAGTTACCGTTACGGGGCTGGAGCTGGCTACACCTTC. Protein product: CASSYRYGAGAGYTF.

This clonotype was observed a few times. The gene calls are TRBV6-1 and TRBJ1-6, with a possible D match to TRBD1 (6 bases). Trimming took off 7 bases at V and 8 bases at J, with 12 bases between the two ends. The CDR3 consists of 13 residues. Germline V gives CDR1 MNHNS, CDR2 SASEGT. For the CDR3, the DNA is TGTGCCAGCAAGTCTACAGGGTATTCACCCCTCCACTTT. Protein product: CASKSTGYSPLHF.

The genes are TRBV15 and TRBJ2-2; D unresolved. Germline CDR1 and CDR2: LNHNV and YYDKDF (reference sequence). The V gene lost 1 base and the J gene lost 5 bases, with 5 bases spanning the gap. The CDR3 runs 13 residues. The CDR3: CATSRARTGELFF. In DNA, the CDR3 is TGTGCCACCAGCAGAGCTCGAACCGGGGAGCTGTTTTTT.

There are a few counts of this clonotype. CDR3 region: CASSQMGRGELGSPLHF. The CDR3 DNA reads TGCGCCAGCAGCCAGATGGGACGGGGGGAATTGGGTTCACCCCTCCACTTT. The chain uses TRBV4-1 and TRBJ1-6; a weak D match, TRBD1 (5 bases). The CDR3 has 17 residues. The V and J ends lost 3 bases and 9 bases respectively, with 21 bases between them. CDR1 MGHRA and CDR2 YSYEKL come from the germline V gene.

This rearrangement joins TRBV7-9 to TRBJ2-7; D unclear. Germline V gene lookup returns CDR1 SEHNR and CDR2 FQNEAQ (reference sequence). The length of the CDR3 is 11 residues. With 3 bases removed from V and 6 bases from J, the gap between germline ends came to 6 bases. DNA of the CDR3: TGTGCCAGCAGCTTTATCGCCGAGCAGTACTTC. It codes for CASSFIAEQYF. Together with reference TRBV7-9 and TRBJ2-7, the CDR3 gives the full variable domain: DTGVSQNPRHKITKRGQNVTFRCDPISEHNRLYWYRQTLGQGPEFLTYFQNEAQLEKSRLLSDRFSAERPKGSFSTLEIQRTEQGDSAMYLCASSFIAEQYFGPGTRLTVT.

V gene TRBV5-1 combines with J gene TRBJ1-1; tentatively, D is TRBD1 (6 bases). Germline lookup yields CDR1 SGHRS and CDR2 YFSETQ. This CDR3 region has 15 residues. Trimming pared 4 bases from V and 0 bases from J, leaving 13 bases between. DNA of the CDR3: TGCGCCAGCAGCCGGCGCGCAGGGGTGAACACTGAAGCTTTCTTT. Translated, it gives CASSRRAGVNTEAFF. Looking up the rest from reference TRBV5-1 and TRBJ1-1 gives the full variable domain: KAGVTQTPRYLIKTRGQQVTLSCSPISGHRSVSWYQQTPGQGLQFLFEYFSETQRNKGNFPGRFSGRQFSNSRSEMNVSTLELGDSALYLCASSRRAGVNTEAFFGQGTRLTVV.

In its sample, this clonotype was seen a few times. The chain joins TRBV10-3 to TRBJ1-3; 7 bases match TRBD1. The CDR3 totals 15 residues. Germline CDR1 reads ENHRY; CDR2 reads SYGVKD. The trim removed 10 bases at V and 0 bases at J, leaving 9 bases unmatched. Here the CDR3 DNA reads TGTGCCACAGGGGGGGTGGAAGCCTCTGGAAACACCATATATTTT. Translating it yields CATGGVEASGNTIYF.